These T cell receptor beta chains were read from a single sample in a study of identifying expanded T cells in peripheral blood. Measured with immunoSEQ multiplex PCR; TCRdb has only the in-frame clones, and not every one. Among over 80,000 clones, approximately 83% were seen once, and the ten largest hold about 5.6%. Sequenced sample: blood. The receptors originated from a person aged 18 to 75 in good health. The CDR3 runs from the conserved cysteine through the conserved F or W. The D gene is left open where the match is weak. Size is stated for part of the rows, as once, few or many counts, or as a class when the clone is expanded.

j_call: TRBJ2-7
clone_size: .
v_call: TRBV7-2
d_call: TRBD1
cdr3_nt: TGTGCCAGCAGCTCCCGGGACAGGCCTCAAGAGCAGTACTTC
cdr3_aa: CASSSRDRPQEQYF

j_call: TRBJ1-5
clone_size: few
v_call: TRBV18
d_call: TRBD1
cdr3_nt: TGTGCCAGCTCAAGGGACAGGGATCAGCCCCAGCATTTT
cdr3_aa: CASSRDRDQPQHF

j_call: TRBJ2-1
clone_size: .
v_call: TRBV27
d_call: .
cdr3_nt: TGTGCCAGCAGTTTGGGTAACAATGAGCAGTTCTTC
cdr3_aa: CASSLGNNEQFF

j_call: TRBJ1-1
clone_size: .
v_call: TRBV6-5
d_call: .
cdr3_nt: TGTGCCAGCAGTTACTCTATCGGGGGGACTGAAGCTTTCTTT
cdr3_aa: CASSYSIGGTEAFF

j_call: TRBJ1-4
clone_size: once
v_call: TRBV7-6
d_call: .
cdr3_nt: TGTGCCAGCAGCTTGGGGATGACTAATGAAAAACTGTTTTTT
cdr3_aa: CASSLGMTNEKLFF

j_call: TRBJ1-2
clone_size: .
v_call: TRBV2
d_call: TRBD1
cdr3_nt: TGTGCCAGCAGTGAAATTCCTACAGGGGGCGGCTATGGCTACACCTTC
cdr3_aa: CASSEIPTGGGYGYTF

j_call: TRBJ1-1
clone_size: once
v_call: TRBV5-5
d_call: .
cdr3_nt: TGTGCCAGCAGCTTGGATGTTTTTGGTTCGTCAGGAGCTTTCTTT
cdr3_aa: CASSLDVFGSSGAFF

j_call: TRBJ1-2
clone_size: .
v_call: TRBV21-1
d_call: .
cdr3_nt: TGTGCCAGCAGCAAAGAGGCGAAGGGACCAAACTATGGCTACACCTTC
cdr3_aa: CASSKEAKGPNYGYTF

j_call: TRBJ1-1
clone_size: .
v_call: TRBV28
d_call: .
cdr3_nt: TGTGCCAGCAGGTGGTCGCGGGGGCCGAACACTGAAGCTTTCTTT
cdr3_aa: CASRWSRGPNTEAFF

j_call: TRBJ1-1
clone_size: .
v_call: TRBV19
d_call: .
cdr3_nt: TGTGCCAGTAGTACGCCACGGACACAACGACTGAACACTGAAGCTTTCTTT
cdr3_aa: CASSTPRTQRLNTEAFF

j_call: TRBJ1-5
clone_size: .
v_call: TRBV27
d_call: .
cdr3_nt: TGTGCCAGCAGCTCCCCACAGAGCAATCAGCCCCAGCATTTT
cdr3_aa: CASSSPQSNQPQHF

j_call: TRBJ2-7
clone_size: .
v_call: TRBV30
d_call: .
cdr3_nt: TGTGCCTGGAAACTCTTCAACGAGCAGTACTTC
cdr3_aa: CAWKLFNEQYF

j_call: TRBJ1-5
clone_size: .
v_call: TRBV7-9
d_call: .
cdr3_nt: TGTGCCAGCAGCTTAGAGGATCAGCCCCAGCATTTT
cdr3_aa: CASSLEDQPQHF

j_call: TRBJ1-5
clone_size: few
v_call: TRBV7-6
d_call: .
cdr3_nt: TGTGCCAGCAGCCTCGCCTCGGGGGCCAATCAGCCCCAGCATTTT
cdr3_aa: CASSLASGANQPQHF

j_call: TRBJ2-7
clone_size: .
v_call: TRBV6-1
d_call: .
cdr3_nt: TGTGCCAGCAAATCGGAATCGGGGTCAGGCTACGAGCAGTACTTC
cdr3_aa: CASKSESGSGYEQYF

j_call: TRBJ2-1
clone_size: .
v_call: TRBV11-2
d_call: TRBD2
cdr3_nt: TGTGCCAGCAGCCAATTTAGGACTAGCGGGGGGGCTGGCAATGAGCAGTTCTTC
cdr3_aa: CASSQFRTSGGAGNEQFF

j_call: TRBJ2-3
clone_size: .
v_call: TRBV5-4
d_call: .
cdr3_nt: TGTGCCAGCAGGAACACAGATACGCAGTATTTT
cdr3_aa: CASRNTDTQYF

j_call: TRBJ2-1
clone_size: .
v_call: TRBV2
d_call: .
cdr3_nt: TGTGCCAGCAGTGGAAGAGTCGCCCAGTACAATGAGCAGTTCTTC
cdr3_aa: CASSGRVAQYNEQFF

j_call: TRBJ1-1
clone_size: few
v_call: TRBV5-6
d_call: .
cdr3_nt: TGTGCCAGCAGCTTAATTACGAGCTTCAGCACTGAAGCTTTCTTT
cdr3_aa: CASSLITSFSTEAFF

j_call: TRBJ1-1
clone_size: .
v_call: TRBV5-4
d_call: .
cdr3_nt: TGTGCCAGCAGCTTGGTCGAGGCGCCCTACTCTGAAGCTTTCTTT
cdr3_aa: CASSLVEAPYSEAFF

j_call: TRBJ2-1
clone_size: .
v_call: TRBV7-3
d_call: .
cdr3_nt: TGTGCCAGCAGCCCCCCCGGGTCCTACAATGAGCAGTTCTTC
cdr3_aa: CASSPPGSYNEQFF

j_call: TRBJ2-7
clone_size: .
v_call: TRBV19
d_call: .
cdr3_nt: TGTGCCAGTAGTATACTCAGGGACTCCTACGAGCAGTACTTC
cdr3_aa: CASSILRDSYEQYF

j_call: TRBJ1-2
clone_size: .
v_call: TRBV20-1
d_call: TRBD1
cdr3_nt: TGCAGTGACTGGGACAGGGGCGGCTACACCTTC
cdr3_aa: CSDWDRGGYTF

j_call: TRBJ1-5
clone_size: once
v_call: TRBV2
d_call: .
cdr3_nt: TGTGCCAGCAGCCTACAGGGCGCCGATCAGCCCCAGCATTTT
cdr3_aa: CASSLQGADQPQHF

j_call: TRBJ1-1
clone_size: .
v_call: TRBV6-5
d_call: TRBD1
cdr3_nt: TGTGCCAGCAGGAGGACAGGGGCGAACACTGAAGCTTTCTTT
cdr3_aa: CASRRTGANTEAFF

j_call: TRBJ1-2
clone_size: .
v_call: TRBV6-5
d_call: .
cdr3_nt: TGTGCCAGCAGTTACGGTACTGGCCAGCACTATGGCTACACCTTC
cdr3_aa: CASSYGTGQHYGYTF

j_call: TRBJ2-2
clone_size: few
v_call: TRBV5-6
d_call: TRBD1
cdr3_nt: TGTGCCAGCAGCCCATCCAGACAGGGGGCGAACACCGGGGAGCTGTTTTTT
cdr3_aa: CASSPSRQGANTGELFF

j_call: TRBJ1-2
clone_size: .
v_call: TRBV7-9
d_call: TRBD1
cdr3_nt: TGTGCCAGCAGCTTAACGTCGTCGGGACAGGGTCGTTATGGCTACACCTTC
cdr3_aa: CASSLTSSGQGRYGYTF

j_call: TRBJ1-6
clone_size: .
v_call: TRBV2
d_call: .
cdr3_nt: TGTGCCAGCAGTGAGGTTCGGTTTAATTCACCCCTCCACTTT
cdr3_aa: CASSEVRFNSPLHF

j_call: TRBJ2-7
clone_size: once
v_call: TRBV27
d_call: .
cdr3_nt: TGTGCCAGCAGTTTAGTGACAGGAGCCTACGAGCAGTACTTC
cdr3_aa: CASSLVTGAYEQYF

j_call: TRBJ1-2
clone_size: once
v_call: TRBV14
d_call: .
cdr3_nt: TGTGCCAGCAGCCAAGCTTCGGGACTTAGTTTTTCTGGCTACACCTTC
cdr3_aa: CASSQASGLSFSGYTF

j_call: TRBJ1-3
clone_size: .
v_call: TRBV7-2
d_call: .
cdr3_nt: TGTGCCAGCAGCTTTAGGAATCCCGGAAACACCATATATTTT
cdr3_aa: CASSFRNPGNTIYF

j_call: TRBJ1-2
clone_size: .
v_call: TRBV5-4
d_call: .
cdr3_nt: TGTGCCAGCAGCCCACCGACAGGAAAGTATGGCTACACCTTC
cdr3_aa: CASSPPTGKYGYTF

j_call: TRBJ1-1
clone_size: .
v_call: TRBV27
d_call: .
cdr3_nt: TGTGCCAGCAGTTTCCGGGGCAGGAACACTGAAGCTTTCTTT
cdr3_aa: CASSFRGRNTEAFF